This record looks at one TCR beta chain sequence and its context. Germline V gene lookup returns CDR1 LGHNA and CDR2 YNFKEQ. The CDR3 sequence is 14 residues long. Trimming cost V 4 bases and J 8 bases, with 17 bases left between them. This sample is drawn from a study of prognosis after radiotherapy for stage I lung cancer. Multiplex PCR, run in two rounds, amplified TCR beta CDR3 from genomic DNA. TRBV and TRBJ genes each had their own specific primers in first-round PCR. A second round of PCR was carried out using universal primers. Using its own MiXCR run on the multiplex PCR reads, TCRdb lists one record per CDR3 protein. The sample lists about 26,000 distinct CDR3 sequences; roughly 30% were seen once.

The chain joins TRBV4-2 to TRBJ1-2; no definite D call. The material was PBMCs, obtained before or after stereotactic body radiation therapy (not recorded which). The receptor was isolated from a donor at least 50 years old with non-small cell lung cancer. The chain's CDR3 is CASSPMRAIGGYTF. The CDR3 region has the DNA TGTGCCAGCAGCCCGATGCGGGCGATTGGGGGCTACACCTTC.